The 31 T cell receptor beta chains reported below all come from one sample, sequenced in a study of blood T cell repertoires in COVID-19. The table came from immunoSEQ multiplex PCR; TCRdb's copy has only in-frame clones and leaves some out. This sample has 140,000 to 150,000 clones, with approximately 78% found just once. The sequenced sample was PBMCs or T cells enriched from blood (not recorded which). The receptors were gathered from a woman aged 45-65 years who had recovered from COVID-19.

The J gene is TRBJ1-2, the V gene TRBV5-1; 10 bases match TRBD1. This CDR3 has 15 residues. V trimming: 9 bases; J trimming: 6 bases; junction bases outside the gene matches: 14. Germline V gene lookup returns CDR1 SGHRS and CDR2 YFSETQ. CDR3 nucleotides: TGCGCCACCTCGGGACAGGGGAGGGGAACTGATGGCTACACCTTC. Translated: CATSGQGRGTDGYTF.

J is TRBJ1-2 and V is TRBV19; D gene ambiguous. V lost 6 bases, J lost 2 bases, and 10 bases lay in between. The germline V gene has CDR1 LNHDA and CDR2 SQIVND (reference sequence). The CDR3 sequence is 13 residues long. The CDR3 nucleotides are TGTGCCAGTAGCTATCAGGCCAACTATGGCTACACCTTC. Protein: CASSYQANYGYTF.

The V and J genes are TRBV4-1 and TRBJ1-5; 7 bases match TRBD1. CDR1 and CDR2 from the germline V gene are MGHRA and YSYEKL. There are 15 residues in the CDR3. J gave up 5 bases and V 5 bases, and 9 bases lay outside the gene matches. CDR3 residues: CASSLNRGADQPQHF. The CDR3 DNA sequence: TGCGCCAGCAGCTTGAACAGGGGAGCGGATCAGCCCCAGCATTTT.

V usage is TRBV6-5 and J usage is TRBJ1-1; D is ambiguous. The CDR3 is made up of 14 amino acids. Germline V gives CDR1 MNHEY, CDR2 SVGAGI. Trimming shortened V by 8 bases and J by 4 bases, and 17 bases separated the two germline ends. The CDR3 reads CASFPDFQSTEAFF. In nucleotides, the CDR3 is TGTGCCAGCTTCCCGGACTTTCAGTCCACTGAAGCTTTCTTT.

The rearrangement joins TRBV10-3 to TRBJ2-3; no clear D. Germline V gene sequence: CDR1 ENHRY, CDR2 SYGVKD. V shed 4 bases and J shed 4 bases, with 6 bases lying between them. The CDR3 covers 12 residues. The chain's CDR3 is CAISGSADTQYF. Here the CDR3 DNA reads TGTGCCATCAGTGGAAGCGCAGATACGCAGTATTTT.

V and J are TRBV7-2 and TRBJ1-5, with no clear D. This CDR3 spans 15 amino acids. The ends were cut back, 1 base at V and 3 bases at J, with 10 bases in the middle. CDR1 is SGHTA and CDR2 is FQGNSA in the germline V gene. The chain's CDR3 is CASSLVYSPNQPQHF. CDR3 DNA sequence: TGTGCCAGCAGCTTAGTATACAGCCCCAATCAGCCCCAGCATTTT.

There are a few counts of this clone. This rearrangement joins TRBV7-9 to TRBJ2-3, with 7 bases lining up with TRBD2. Germline CDR1 SEHNR, CDR2 FQNEAQ (reference sequence). J was trimmed by 4 bases and V by 2 bases; bases with no gene match: 6. The CDR3 sequence is 15 residues long. The CDR3 region is CASSLSWTRADTQYF. In nucleotides, the CDR3 is TGTGCCAGCAGCTTATCTTGGACTAGGGCAGATACGCAGTATTTT.

The rearrangement links TRBV6-2 or TRBV6-3 to TRBJ1-2, with 7 bases matching TRBD1. CDR3 length equals 13 residues. CDR1 and CDR2 (germline): MNHEY, SVGEGT. J gave up 7 bases and V 6 bases, and 8 bases lay outside the gene matches. The CDR3 sequence is CASSGRQGGGYTF. The CDR3 coding sequence is TGTGCCAGCAGCGGACGACAGGGTGGTGGCTACACCTTC.

V usage is TRBV6-1 and J usage is TRBJ2-7; possible D gene TRBD1, 6 bases. The germline V gene has CDR1 MNHNS and CDR2 SASEGT. V was clipped by 1 base and J by 6 bases, with 16 bases between them. The CDR3 loop spans 15 amino acids. The CDR3 region has the DNA TGTGCCAGCAGTGAAGTACAGGGAACTACGTCCGAGCAGTACGTC. Translation: CASSEVQGTTSEQYV.

The chain joins TRBV7-2 to TRBJ2-5; 10 bases align to TRBD2. Looked up from germline, CDR1 is SGHTA and CDR2 is FQGNSA. The junction had 8 bases not matched to a gene; V was cut back by 5 bases and J by 5 bases. CDR3 length: 15 amino acids. The DNA for the CDR3 is TGTGCCAGCAGCCCTCTAGCGGGGGTTAGGGAGACCCAGTACTTC. Protein: CASSPLAGVRETQYF.

V is TRBV5-1 and J is TRBJ2-2; 9 nucleotides line up with TRBD1. Germline trimming cut 2 bases from V and 5 bases from J; bases unmatched to any gene: 13. The CDR3 contains 18 residues. Per germline, CDR1 SGHRS and CDR2 YFSETQ. This chain's CDR3 is CASSFPLRQGVRTGELFF. CDR3 bases: TGCGCCAGCAGCTTCCCCTTAAGACAGGGGGTTAGGACCGGGGAGCTGTTTTTT.

The V call is TRBV4-1, the J call TRBJ1-1; 10 nucleotides match TRBD1. Germline loops: CDR1 MGHRA, CDR2 YSYEKL. V shed 3 bases, J shed 7 bases, and the junction held 5 bases outside the gene matches. The CDR3 totals 14 residues. CDR3 region: CASSQGQGWGEAFF. The CDR3 bases are TGCGCCAGCAGCCAGGGACAGGGGTGGGGTGAAGCTTTCTTT.

The rearrangement uses TRBV5-1 and TRBJ1-1, with 7 bases matching TRBD1. V gave up 3 bases and J gave up 5 bases; unmatched junction bases: 4. CDR1 and CDR2 from the germline V gene are SGHRS and YFSETQ. The CDR3 is 13 amino acids. The CDR3 loop reads CASSYSGGTEAFF. CDR3 nucleotides: TGCGCCAGCAGCTATTCAGGGGGGACTGAAGCTTTCTTT.

In this sample, this clone turned up a few times. The V gene is TRBV6-5, the J gene TRBJ1-2; possible D gene TRBD1, 6 bases. V was clipped by 4 bases and J by 7 bases, with 13 bases between them. There are 13 residues in the CDR3. Germline assignment: CDR1 MNHEY and CDR2 SVGAGI. The CDR3 protein is CASSFTGISGYTF. The CDR3 coding sequence is TGTGCCAGCAGTTTCACAGGGATTAGTGGCTACACCTTC.

The rearrangement joins TRBV6-2 or TRBV6-3 to TRBJ2-1; 11 bases agree with TRBD2. Germline lookup yields CDR1 MNHEY and CDR2 SVGEGT. The CDR3 is 19 amino acids. Germline trimming cut 0 bases from V and 4 bases from J; bases unmatched to any gene: 11. The chain's CDR3 is CASSYSPLNIAGGYNEQFF. DNA of the CDR3: TGTGCCAGCAGTTACTCCCCCCTTAATATAGCGGGGGGGTACAATGAGCAGTTCTTC.

About this clone: Since no conserved phenylalanine or tryptophan closes the CDR3, a read error is the likely cause. No DNA is shown, since the ends of the CDR3 on it are uncertain; the CDR3 is the one TCRdb lists. V usage is TRBV2 and J usage is TRBJ2-7; the D segment call TRBD2 is taken from the table without a DNA check. Germline V gene sequence: CDR1 SNHLY, CDR2 FYNNEI. The CDR3 length is 12 residues, termini included. This CDR3 is CASSVIARKAEI.

The chain employs TRBV5-5 and TRBJ1-2; 7 bases are a match to TRBD1. The CDR3 is made up of 12 amino acids. The V gene's germline CDR1 is SGHKS and CDR2 YYEKEE (reference sequence). The V gene end was trimmed by 2 bases and the J gene end by 8 bases; junction bases not matched to a gene: 3. The CDR3 DNA reads TGTGCCAGCAGCTTTGACAGGGACGGCTACACCTTC. Residues: CASSFDRDGYTF.

The V gene is TRBV30, the J gene TRBJ1-1; D not resolved. From germline, CDR1 is GTSNPN and CDR2 SVGIG (reference sequence). V was shortened by 0 bases and J by 4 bases, with 15 bases between the two germline ends. The CDR3 spans 15 residues. The CDR3 DNA follows: TGTGCCTGGAGTGTGCGTTCGGACTATACCACTGAAGCTTTCTTT. Protein product: CAWSVRSDYTTEAFF.

V and J are TRBV28 and TRBJ1-2, with TRBD1 matching over 9 bases. The CDR3 spans 16 residues. Germline V CDR1 and CDR2: MDHEN, SYDVKM. The V gene end was trimmed by 5 bases and the J gene end by 4 bases; junction bases not matched to a gene: 11. The CDR3 protein is CASSPPGQGRVYGYTF. In DNA form, the CDR3 reads TGTGCCAGCAGTCCCCCCGGACAGGGGCGAGTCTATGGCTACACCTTC.

The chain joins TRBV2 to TRBJ1-2; tentatively, D is TRBD1 (6 bases). Germline V gene lookup returns CDR1 SNHLY and CDR2 FYNNEI. The CDR3 extends over 14 amino acids. Between the trimmed V and J ends, which lost 3 bases and 4 bases, there was a span of 12 bases. CDR3 in amino acids: CASSDGGLFYGYTF. The CDR3 region has the DNA TGTGCCAGCAGTGACGGGGGGCTGTTCTATGGCTACACCTTC.

The rearrangement uses TRBV5-1 and TRBJ1-2, with TRBD1 identical over 8 bases. V gave up 4 bases and J gave up 2 bases; unmatched junction bases: 4. This CDR3 is 14 amino acids long. Germline V gene sequence: CDR1 SGHRS, CDR2 YFSETQ. CDR3 DNA: TGCGCCAGCAGCCTATGGACAGGGAACTATGGCTACACCTTC. Encoded protein: CASSLWTGNYGYTF. Complete variable domain (other parts from reference TRBV5-1 and TRBJ1-2): KAGVTQTPRYLIKTRGQQVTLSCSPISGHRSVSWYQQTPGQGLQFLFEYFSETQRNKGNFPGRFSGRQFSNSRSEMNVSTLELGDSALYLCASSLWTGNYGYTFGSGTRLTVV.

The chain employs TRBV28 and TRBJ1-1; unclear D gene. V gave up 6 bases and J gave up 5 bases, with 13 bases separating them. The CDR3 extends over 13 amino acids. The V gene's germline CDR1 is MDHEN and CDR2 SYDVKM. CDR3 protein: CASRVLSVTEAFF. The CDR3 region has the DNA TGTGCCAGCAGGGTATTATCGGTTACTGAAGCTTTCTTT. Supplemented by reference TRBV28 and TRBJ1-1, the full variable domain reads DVKVTQSSRYLVKRTGEKVFLECVQDMDHENMFWYRQDPGLGLRLIYFSYDVKMKEKGDIPEGYSVSREKKERFSLILESASTNQTSMYLCASRVLSVTEAFFGQGTRLTVV.

In this sample, this clone turned up once. The chain links TRBV4-1 to TRBJ1-5; the D is unclear. The CDR3 spans 16 residues. V lost 0 bases and J lost 0, with 9 bases in between. Per the germline V gene, CDR1 is MGHRA and CDR2 is YSYEKL. The CDR3 reads CASSQDWRNSNQPQHF. CDR3 in DNA: TGCGCCAGCAGCCAAGATTGGCGGAATAGCAATCAGCCCCAGCATTTT.

This clone was seen a single time. This rearrangement joins TRBV7-2 to TRBJ2-7, with a weak D call TRBD1 (5 bases). V gave up 5 bases and J gave up 2 bases, with 13 bases separating them. This CDR3 region has 14 residues. Germline V gene lookup returns CDR1 SGHTA and CDR2 FQGNSA. The CDR3 here is CASSPKQETYEQYF. For the CDR3, the DNA is TGTGCCAGCAGCCCCAAACAGGAGACCTACGAGCAGTACTTC. The full variable domain, rest sourced from reference TRBV7-2 and TRBJ2-7, is GAGVSQSPSNKVTEKGKDVELRCDPISGHTALYWYRQSLGQGLEFLIYFQGNSAPDKSGLPSDRFSAERTGGSVSTLTIQRTQQEDSAVYLCASSPKQETYEQYFGPGTRLTVT.

The rearrangement links TRBV7-8 to TRBJ1-4, with 10 bases fitting TRBD1. The CDR3 runs to 15 residues. The V and J ends lost 5 bases and 3 bases, in that order; junction bases with no gene match: 3. CDR1 and CDR2 from the germline V gene are SGHVS and FQNEAQ. The CDR3 spells CASSRDRGPNEKLFF. In nucleotides, the CDR3 is TGTGCCAGCAGCCGGGACAGGGGACCTAATGAAAAACTGTTTTTT.

The chain links TRBV19 to TRBJ2-1; D is possibly TRBD1 (6 bases). The V gene lost 7 bases and the J gene lost 7 bases, with 11 bases spanning the gap. CDR3 length: 12 amino acids. The germline CDR1 and CDR2 sequences are LNHDA and SQIVND (reference sequence). CDR3 protein: CASNTGMNEQFF. CDR3 nucleotides: TGTGCCAGTAATACAGGGATGAATGAGCAGTTCTTC.

The chain carries TRBV12-3 or TRBV12-4 and TRBJ1-1; D is unclear. The germline V and J ends were trimmed by 6 bases and 6 bases, with 8 bases remaining between them. This CDR3 comprises 11 residues. The CDR3 region is CASRRSAEAFF. In DNA, the CDR3 is TGTGCCAGCAGGCGTTCGGCTGAAGCTTTCTTT.

The chain links TRBV5-6 to TRBJ1-4; possibly TRBD1 for D (5 bases). V lost 4 bases, J lost 8 bases, and 18 bases lay in between. This CDR3 contains 15 residues. Germline lookup yields CDR1 SGHDT and CDR2 YYEEEE. In DNA, the CDR3 is TGTGCCAGCAGCCTCTACGGGCGCGGGGACGAAAAACTGTTTTTT. This translates into CASSLYGRGDEKLFF.

V and J are TRBV6-2 or TRBV6-3 and TRBJ2-6; no firm D call. Germline CDR1 is MNHEY and CDR2 is SVGEGT. V lost 5 bases, J lost 0 bases, and 11 bases lay in between. This CDR3 spans 16 amino acids. CDR3 region: CASSRPSSSGANVLTF. The CDR3 DNA reads as TGTGCCAGCAGTCGCCCCTCCAGCTCTGGGGCCAACGTCCTGACTTTC.

This clone showed up just a few times. The chain recombines TRBV5-1 with TRBJ2-2, with D unclear. This CDR3 is 15 amino acids long. V was cut by 6 bases and J by 0 bases, with 12 bases left in between. Germline V gene sequence: CDR1 SGHRS, CDR2 YFSETQ. The CDR3 region has the DNA TGCGCCAGCAACCCGGAAACAGCGAACACCGGGGAGCTGTTTTTT. It codes for CASNPETANTGELFF.

V usage is TRBV19 and J usage is TRBJ1-1, with D unresolved. The CDR3 extends over 12 amino acids. Germline assignment: CDR1 LNHDA and CDR2 SQIVND (reference sequence). Deletions cut 7 bases from V and 1 base from J, with 7 bases between. CDR3: CASTRQNTEAFF. The CDR3 bases are TGTGCCAGTACCAGGCAGAACACTGAAGCTTTCTTT.